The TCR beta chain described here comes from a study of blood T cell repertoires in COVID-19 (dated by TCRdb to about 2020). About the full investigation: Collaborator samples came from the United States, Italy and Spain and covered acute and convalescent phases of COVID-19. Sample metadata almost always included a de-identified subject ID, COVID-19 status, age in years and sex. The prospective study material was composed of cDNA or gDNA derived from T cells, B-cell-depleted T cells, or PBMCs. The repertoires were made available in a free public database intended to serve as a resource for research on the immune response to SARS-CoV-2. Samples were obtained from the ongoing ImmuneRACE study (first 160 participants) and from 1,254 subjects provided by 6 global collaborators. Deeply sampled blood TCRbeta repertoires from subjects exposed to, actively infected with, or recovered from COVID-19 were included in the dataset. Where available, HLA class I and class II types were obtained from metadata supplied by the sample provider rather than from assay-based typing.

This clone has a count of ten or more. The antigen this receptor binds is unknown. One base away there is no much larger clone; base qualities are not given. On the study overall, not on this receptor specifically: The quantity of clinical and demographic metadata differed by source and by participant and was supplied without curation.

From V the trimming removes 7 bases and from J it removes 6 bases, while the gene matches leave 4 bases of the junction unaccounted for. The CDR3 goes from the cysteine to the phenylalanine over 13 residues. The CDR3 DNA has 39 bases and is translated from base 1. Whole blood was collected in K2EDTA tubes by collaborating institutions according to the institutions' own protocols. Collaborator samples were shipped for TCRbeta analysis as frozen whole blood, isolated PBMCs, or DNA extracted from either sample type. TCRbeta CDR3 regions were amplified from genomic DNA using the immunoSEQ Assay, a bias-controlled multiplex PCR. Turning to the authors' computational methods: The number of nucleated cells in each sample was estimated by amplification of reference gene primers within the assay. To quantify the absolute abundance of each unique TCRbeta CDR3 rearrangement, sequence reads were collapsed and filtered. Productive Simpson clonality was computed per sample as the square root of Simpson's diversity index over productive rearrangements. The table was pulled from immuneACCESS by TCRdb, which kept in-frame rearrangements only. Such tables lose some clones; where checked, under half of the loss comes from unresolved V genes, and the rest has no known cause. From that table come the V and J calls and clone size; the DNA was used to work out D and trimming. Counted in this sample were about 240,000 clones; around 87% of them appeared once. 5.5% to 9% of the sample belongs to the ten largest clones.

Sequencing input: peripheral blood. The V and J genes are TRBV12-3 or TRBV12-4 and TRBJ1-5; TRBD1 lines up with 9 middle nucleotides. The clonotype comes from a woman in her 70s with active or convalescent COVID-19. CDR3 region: CASTQGAGQPQHF. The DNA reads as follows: TGTGCCAGCACACAGGGGGCGGGTCAGCCCCAGCATTTT.